The subject of this entry is one TCR beta chain. This clonotype was seen ten or more times. Its antigen is currently not known. There are no base qualities to consult, and no much larger clone falls within one base. The data were taken from a study of quantifying T cell responses using KT2 cells (TCRdb year 2017). In the study overall: RNA was DNase-treated and reverse transcribed with TCR alpha and beta constant-region primers, mostly using SuperScript III. The efficiency of the T4 ligation step under optimum conditions was estimated to be greater than 10%. To avoid over-amplification, PCR2 was carried out as a SYBR Green qPCR and halted once a predetermined fluorescence threshold was reached. The paper's findings and limits, for the study overall: KT2 sequences were detected down to the lowest spike-in tested, which was about one KT2 cell per 100,000 PBMC. Saturation in the detection of KT2 sequences was observed at very high KT2 spike-in numbers. No side-by-side comparison of the pipeline with other TCR sequencing techniques was included in the study. Counts of KT2 alpha and beta sequences scaled linearly with input KT2 cell number over several orders of magnitude.

Known numbers of KT2, a T cell clone whose TCR had been sequenced previously, were spiked into unfractionated PBMC to test the sensitivity and accuracy of the pipeline. KT2 cells were mixed with a fixed number of PBMC to create a range of KT2-to-PBMC ratios. Library construction relied on UMI-ligation and nested PCR. A single-stranded oligonucleotide bearing the Illumina SP2 sequence and a UMI was ligated to the 3' end of the cDNA with T4 RNA ligase 1. PCR1 used three to five cycles (98 degrees C 15 s, 69 degrees C 30 s, 72 degrees C 40 s), and the beta primer was an equimolar mix of RC1.1 and RC1.2 that covered TRBC1 and TRBC2. Starting at PCR2, TCR alpha and beta chains were handled separately, and sample indices and Illumina adaptors were added. The UMI, placed after an 8-base spacer, consisted of 12 random nucleotides arranged as two hexamers with a spacer between them. Libraries were sequenced on an Illumina MiSeq using v2 2x251 paired-end chemistry, with about 11 samples typically included per run. To increase diversity, roughly 5-7% PhiX DNA was added to each sequencing library. Turning to the authors' computational methods: Raw reads were converted to FASTQ with bcl2fastq and were demultiplexed by dual indices with Demultiplexor. V and J genes were assigned by Decombinator through tag matching, with a single base-pair mismatch being allowed. Using UMIs, Collapsinator corrected both sequencing errors and the frequency errors that come from PCR heterogeneity. CDR3Translator converted Decombinator identifiers into nucleotide sequence, translated that sequence into amino acids, and extracted CDR3 based on C- and N-terminal motifs. Each distinct KT2 TCR was counted as one cluster of KT2 sequences that shared a single unique molecular identifier. TCRdb trimmed the raw reads at Q25, called clones with MiXCR and kept productive beta chains. Entries are consolidated by CDR3 protein sequence, retaining the most common genes and DNA. TCRdb's processing, not the authors', yielded these V and J calls. Counted in this sample were over 40,000 distinct CDR3 sequences; 9.5% to 13% of them appeared once. 8% to 13% of the sample is in the top ten clones.

The germline V end is reduced by 5 bases and the J end by 3 bases; junction bases left unmatched: 10. CDR1 and CDR2, looked up from the germline V gene (reference sequence), are DFQATT and SNEGSKA. Including the terminal cysteine and phenylalanine, the CDR3 comprises 16 residues. Left in the record is the CDR3 DNA by itself, 48 bases read in frame from the first base. The chain joins TRBV20-1 to TRBJ2-1; 10 bases in the junction line up with TRBD2. This clonotype was sampled from a human donor. Sequencing used PBMCs spiked with cells of the T cell clone KT2. CDR3 protein: CSASILAGVLYNEQFF. The DNA sequence follows: TGCAGTGCTTCAATCCTAGCGGGAGTTCTCTACAATGAGCAGTTCTTC.